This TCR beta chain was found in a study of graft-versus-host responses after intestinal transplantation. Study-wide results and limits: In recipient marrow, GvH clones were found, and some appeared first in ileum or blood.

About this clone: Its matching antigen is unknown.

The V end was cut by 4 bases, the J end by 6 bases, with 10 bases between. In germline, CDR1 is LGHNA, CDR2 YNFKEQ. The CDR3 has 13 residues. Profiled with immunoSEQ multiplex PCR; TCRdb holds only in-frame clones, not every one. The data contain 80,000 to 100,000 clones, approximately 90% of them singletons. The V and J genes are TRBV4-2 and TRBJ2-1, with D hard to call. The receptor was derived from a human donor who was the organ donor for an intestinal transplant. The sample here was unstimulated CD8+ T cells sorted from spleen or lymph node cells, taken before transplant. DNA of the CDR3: TGTGCCAGCAGCCTAACCTCGGTCAATGAGCAGTTCTTC. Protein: CASSLTSVNEQFF.